Listed here are 28 T cell receptor beta chains from one sample, sequenced in a study of blood T cell repertoires in COVID-19. Repertoires were generated with immunoSEQ multiplex PCR, while TCRdb's copy carries only in-frame clones and drops some. The table lists 250,000 to 400,000 clones, more than 70% of them singletons. Sample: peripheral blood. The origin of the receptors is a woman in her 30s with COVID-19, enrolled during active disease.

This clone was picked up a small number of times. The chain carries TRBV11-2 and TRBJ1-6; tentative D call: TRBD1 (5 bases). Trimming shortened V by 0 bases and J by 0 bases, and 6 bases separated the two germline ends. Germline V CDR1 and CDR2: SGHAT, FQNNGV. This CDR3 is built from 16 residues. CDR3 nucleotides: TGTGCCAGCAGCTTAGAGGGGCACTCCTATAATTCACCCCTCCACTTT. Translation gives CASSLEGHSYNSPLHF.

The chain couples TRBV7-3 to TRBJ1-1; D is undetermined. Looked up from germline, CDR1 is SGHTA and CDR2 is FQGTGA. The CDR3 spans 15 residues. V dropped 1 base and J dropped 1 base, with 10 bases sitting between them. The CDR3 sequence is CASSLMRAGNTEAFF. The CDR3 coding sequence is TGTGCCAGCAGCTTAATGAGGGCAGGGAACACTGAAGCTTTCTTT.

The table lists this clone with a few counts. The gene calls are TRBV29-1 and TRBJ2-2; possibly TRBD1 for D (7 bases). The CDR3 sequence is 14 residues long. The V and J ends lost 4 bases and 3 bases respectively, with 12 bases between them. Per the germline V gene, CDR1 is SQVTM and CDR2 is ANQGSEA. This CDR3 is CSVAGGHDTGELFF. The CDR3 DNA sequence: TGCAGCGTTGCAGGGGGGCATGACACCGGGGAGCTGTTTTTT.

The rearrangement uses TRBV3-1 (or the pseudogene TRBV3-2) and TRBJ1-2; 7 bases map to TRBD1. The CDR3 spans 17 residues. The V gene end was trimmed by 0 bases and the J gene end by 0 bases; junction bases not matched to a gene: 7. CDR1 and CDR2 (germline): LGHDT, YNNKEL (reference sequence). DNA for the CDR3: TGTGCCAGCAGCCAAGACTGGACAGGCTCGACTAACTATGGCTACACCTTC. This encodes CASSQDWTGSTNYGYTF.

The chain has TRBV15 and TRBJ1-1; D unclear. CDR1 is LNHNV and CDR2 is YYDKDF in the germline V gene (reference sequence). V gave up 5 bases and J gave up 8 bases, with 15 bases separating them. The CDR3 totals 13 residues. The CDR3 here is CATSLPRGGEAFF. The DNA for the CDR3 is TGTGCCACCAGCCTCCCCCGAGGAGGGGAAGCTTTCTTT.

The J gene is TRBJ2-4, the V gene TRBV18; 8 bases agree with TRBD2. Trimming took 4 bases from V and 1 from J; bases not matched to a gene: 9. Germline V gives CDR1 KGHSH, CDR2 LQKENI. This CDR3 is 17 amino acids long. This CDR3 is CASSRTSGGSAKNIQYF. In nucleotides, the CDR3 is TGTGCCAGCTCACGGACCTCGGGAGGGTCGGCCAAAAACATTCAGTACTTC.

The gene calls are TRBV21-1 and TRBJ1-6; the DNA was not used to check the table's D call, TRBD1. TRBV21-1 is listed as a pseudogene. This CDR3 has 20 amino acids. CDR3: CASSKVIWGQGEKYNSPLHF. The DNA for the CDR3 is TGTGCCAGCAGCAAAGTAATTTGGGGACAGGGGGAGAAGTATAATTCACCCCTCCACTTT.

The chain employs TRBV7-2 and TRBJ1-1; D is unclear. Germline CDR1 and CDR2: SGHTA and FQGNSA. CDR3 length: 17 amino acids. The V end was cut by 1 base, the J end by 1 base, with 16 bases between. The CDR3 is CASSLEAQNRGNTEAFF. DNA for the CDR3: TGTGCCAGCAGCTTAGAAGCGCAGAACCGCGGGAACACTGAAGCTTTCTTT. Using reference TRBV7-2 and TRBJ1-1 for the parts outside the CDR3, the full variable domain is GAGVSQSPSNKVTEKGKDVELRCDPISGHTALYWYRQSLGQGLEFLIYFQGNSAPDKSGLPSDRFSAERTGGSVSTLTIQRTQQEDSAVYLCASSLEAQNRGNTEAFFGQGTRLTVV.

V gene TRBV2 combines with J gene TRBJ1-4; 7 bases are shared with TRBD1. Germline lookup yields CDR1 SNHLY and CDR2 FYNNEI. V shed 6 bases and J 5 bases; nucleotides not matched to a gene: 9. The CDR3 extends over 15 amino acids. For the CDR3, the DNA is TGTGCCAGCAGCCAGGACAGGTCGAACAATGAAAAACTGTTTTTT. Translation gives CASSQDRSNNEKLFF.

CDR3 sequence: CASSLALGGVVNTGELFF. The CDR3 region has the DNA TGTGCCAGCAGCTTAGCGCTCGGAGGGGTTGTTAACACCGGGGAGCTGTTTTTT. The chain joins TRBV7-8 to TRBJ2-2; maybe TRBD2 (6 bases). The germline CDR1 and CDR2 sequences are SGHVS and FQNEAQ. This CDR3 contains 18 residues. Trimming shortened V by 0 bases and J by 2 bases, and 16 bases separated the two germline ends.

The chain recombines TRBV18 with TRBJ1-1; possible D gene TRBD1, 5 bases. The V and J ends lost 1 base and 7 bases respectively, with 10 bases between them. CDR3 length equals 13 residues. The germline V gene has CDR1 KGHSH and CDR2 LQKENI. Written as DNA, the CDR3 is TGTGCCAGCTCACCACGTGGGGCCAGTGAAGCTTTCTTT. Its protein is CASSPRGASEAFF.

This clone was seen a handful of times. The chain has TRBV2 and TRBJ2-5; 10 positions agree with TRBD2. Germline values: CDR1 SNHLY, CDR2 FYNNEI. The length of the CDR3 is 16 residues. The ends lost 9 bases at V and 2 bases at J; junction bases unmatched: 12. The CDR3 nucleotides read TGTGCCAGTCGTGCCACGGGACTAGCGTCACAAGAGACCCAGTACTTC. Amino acids: CASRATGLASQETQYF.

The count of this clone is one. V is TRBV12-5 and J is TRBJ1-1, with 11 bases that match TRBD1. CDR1 and CDR2 (germline): LGHNT, FRNRAP. V was pared by 5 bases and J by 3 bases, with 5 bases of the junction left unmatched. This CDR3 comprises 15 residues. CDR3 sequence (DNA): TGTGCTAGTGGTATGGGACAGGGGGGTGACACTGAAGCTTTCTTT. The encoded protein is CASGMGQGGDTEAFF.

The rearrangement joins TRBV21-1 to TRBJ1-1. TRBV21-1 is listed as a pseudogene. This CDR3 has 20 amino acids. The CDR3 loop reads CASSNRTEEDHIPLNTEAFF. CDR3 DNA sequence: TGTGCCAGCAGCAATCGAACGGAGGAAGACCACATTCCTTTGAACACTGAAGCTTTCTTT.

The chain couples TRBV7-9 to TRBJ1-4; the D is unclear. The CDR3 is 14 residues long. V was cut by 8 bases and J by 2 bases, with 12 bases left in between. Germline lookup yields CDR1 SEHNR and CDR2 FQNEAQ (reference sequence). CDR3 in DNA: TGTGCCAGCCGTCATGGGGAGACTAATGAAAAACTGTTTTTT. Protein product: CASRHGETNEKLFF.

This chain uses TRBV9 with TRBJ2-7, with D possibly being TRBD2 (5 bases). The V end lost 4 bases, the J end lost 6 bases, and 17 bases lay between the germline ends. Germline values: CDR1 SGDLS, CDR2 YYNGEE. This CDR3 has 14 residues. The CDR3 protein is CASSTIGGNSEQYF. The CDR3 bases are TGTGCCAGCAGCACTATAGGAGGAAATAGCGAGCAGTACTTC. Based on the CDR3 plus reference TRBV9 and TRBJ2-7, the full variable domain is DSGVTQTPKHLITATGQRVTLRCSPRSGDLSVYWYQQSLDQGLQFLIQYYNGEERAKGNILERFSAQQFPDLHSELNLSSLELGDSALYFCASSTIGGNSEQYFGPGTRLTVT.

The sample holds a few counts of this clone. The rearrangement links TRBV2 to TRBJ2-1; D is unresolved. V shed 3 bases and J shed 5 bases, with 11 bases lying between them. Germline values: CDR1 SNHLY, CDR2 FYNNEI. The CDR3 has 14 residues. The CDR3 DNA reads TGTGCCAGCAGTGACGTGCTACGAGACAATGAGCAGTTCTTC. It is translated as CASSDVLRDNEQFF.

The CDR3 nucleotides are TGCACCAGCAGCCAAGGAGAACTAGCGGGGAACACCGGGGAGCTGTTTTTT. Encoded protein: CTSSQGELAGNTGELFF. The V call is TRBV1, the J call TRBJ2-2; TRBD2 is the table's D call and was not checked against the DNA. TRBV1 is deemed a pseudogene. This CDR3 comprises 17 residues.

This chain links TRBV3-1 (or the pseudogene TRBV3-2) with TRBJ1-6, with 9 bases that match TRBD1. Germline values: CDR1 LGHDT, CDR2 YNNKEL (reference sequence). The CDR3 is 16 amino acids. The V and J ends lost 2 bases and 8 bases, in that order; junction bases with no gene match: 7. CDR3 DNA sequence: TGTGCCAGCAGCCAATCGACAGGGGGAGGTTATTCACCCCTCCACTTT. Residues: CASSQSTGGGYSPLHF.

This chain joins TRBV4-1 and TRBJ1-4; 8 nucleotides agree with TRBD1. J gave up 5 bases and V 3 bases, and 8 bases lay outside the gene matches. The CDR3 extends over 16 amino acids. Looked up from germline, CDR1 is MGHRA and CDR2 is YSYEKL. In DNA form, the CDR3 reads TGCGCCAGCAGCCATTTGTTGGGGACAGGAAATGAAAAACTGTTTTTT. Its translation: CASSHLLGTGNEKLFF.

This chain connects TRBV2 to TRBJ2-7; perhaps TRBD1 as D (6 bases). Trimming left V 6 bases short and J 3 bases short, with 9 bases between. Germline CDR1 and CDR2: SNHLY and FYNNEI. This CDR3 is built from 12 residues. Written as DNA, the CDR3 is TGTGCCAGCAGAGGACAGAACTACGAGCAGTACTTC. Translation gives CASRGQNYEQYF. The full variable domain, completed using reference TRBV2 and TRBJ2-7, is EPEVTQTPSHQVTQMGQEVILRCVPISNHLYFYWYRQILGQKVEFLVSFYNNEISEKSEIFDDQFSVERPDGSNFTLKIRSTKLEDSAMYFCASRGQNYEQYFGPGTRLTVT.

J is TRBJ1-2 and V is TRBV7-2, with a possible D match to TRBD1 (6 bases). CDR3 length: 14 amino acids. CDR1 and CDR2 from the germline V gene are SGHTA and FQGNSA. Trimming shortened V by 0 bases and J by 4 bases, and 9 bases separated the two germline ends. CDR3 protein: CASSLAGASYGYTF. The CDR3 DNA is TGTGCCAGCAGCTTAGCGGGGGCTTCCTATGGCTACACCTTC.

J is TRBJ2-7 and V is TRBV6-5; 7 bases agree with TRBD1. Germline V gene lookup returns CDR1 MNHEY and CDR2 SVGAGI. V shed 4 bases and J 2 bases; nucleotides not matched to a gene: 8. The CDR3 length is 15 residues. CDR3 sequence reads: CASSWGTVKTYEQYV. The CDR3 nucleotides read TGTGCCAGCAGTTGGGGGACAGTAAAAACCTACGAGCAGTACGTC.

The V and J genes are TRBV18 and TRBJ2-3; D perhaps matches TRBD1 (6 bases). The germline gives CDR1 KGHSH, CDR2 LQKENI. V lost 6 bases to trimming and J lost 4 bases, with 17 bases between them. This CDR3 is 15 amino acids long. The CDR3 DNA reads as TGTGCCAGCTCGATTAGGACAGAGAGCCCAGATACGCAGTATTTT. Translation: CASSIRTESPDTQYF. Together with reference TRBV18 and TRBJ2-3, the CDR3 gives the full variable domain: NAGVMQNPRHLVRRRGQEARLRCSPMKGHSHVYWYRQLPEEGLKFMVYLQKENIIDESGMPKERFSAEFPKEGPSILRIQQVVRGDSAAYFCASSIRTESPDTQYFGPGTRLTVL.

This clone was observed a handful of times. J is TRBJ1-3 and V is TRBV10-3; TRBD1 agrees at 7 bases. After removal of 3 bases from V and 2 bases from J, the junction contained 4 bases not matched to a gene. The CDR3 has 15 amino acids. The V gene's germline CDR1 is ENHRY and CDR2 SYGVKD. CDR3 nucleotide sequence: TGTGCCATCAGTGACTTACAGGGGACTGGAAACACCATATATTTT. This sequence encodes CAISDLQGTGNTIYF.

V gene TRBV24-1 combines with J gene TRBJ2-2; D unresolved. With 9 bases removed from V and 0 bases from J, the gap between germline ends came to 4 bases. Germline lookup yields CDR1 KGHDR and CDR2 SFDVKD. This CDR3 spans 12 amino acids. The CDR3 region is CATESNTGELFF. The CDR3 nucleotides read TGTGCCACCGAGTCGAACACCGGGGAGCTGTTTTTT.

The V gene is TRBV2, the J gene TRBJ2-1, with TRBD2 matching over 10 bases. Germline values: CDR1 SNHLY, CDR2 FYNNEI. The CDR3 is made up of 14 amino acids. V lost 6 bases to trimming and J lost 6 bases; unmatched junction nucleotides: 5. The CDR3 loop reads CASRVAGGPNEQFF. The CDR3, as DNA: TGTGCCAGCAGGGTAGCGGGGGGCCCCAATGAGCAGTTCTTC.

This clone is a singleton in its sample. V gene TRBV5-6 combines with J gene TRBJ1-1; 9 nucleotides match TRBD1. Germline V gives CDR1 SGHDT, CDR2 YYEEEE. J gave up 5 bases and V 4 bases, and 12 bases lay outside the gene matches. This CDR3 comprises 16 residues. In DNA form, the CDR3 reads TGTGCCAGCAGCCTGGGGGGGACAGGGACGAGGACTGAAGCTTTCTTT. Its protein is CASSLGGTGTRTEAFF.